This paragraph covers one T cell receptor beta chain sequence. Antigen: not known. Unique molecular identifiers were built into the TCR beta cDNA libraries. TCRdb recomputed calls from the PCR reads with MiXCR, one row per CDR3 protein. Of 750,000 to 950,000 distinct CDR3 sequences detected, roughly 58% appear once; the ten largest clones hold around 4.5%. This specimen comes from a study of post-analysis software for immune sequencing data. General study findings and limits: Included in a set of five TRBV segments more frequent in patients than controls were TRBV5-6, TRBV5-1 and TRBV20-1.

The length of the CDR3 is 14 residues. V was pared by 6 bases and J by 4 bases, with 18 bases between. Germline loops: CDR1 DFQATT, CDR2 SNEGSKA (reference sequence). The chain has TRBV20-1 and TRBJ1-2; D gene ambiguous. The clonotype originates from a girl aged 10-17 years with multiple sclerosis. The specimen sequenced was blood. The CDR3 reads CSARPPDLAYGYTF. CDR3 sequence (DNA): TGCAGTGCCCGACCTCCAGATCTGGCCTATGGCTACACCTTC.